This T cell receptor (beta chain) was recovered during a study of breast tumors, draining lymph nodes, adjacent tissues. Whole-study results and caveats: The data were judged consistent with most tumor T cells coming from lymph node and expanding in tumor.

V gave up 3 bases and J gave up 0 bases, with 6 bases separating them. The germline V gene has CDR1 LNHDA and CDR2 SQIVND (reference sequence). This CDR3 has 14 residues. This clonotype was detected ten times or more. The antigen remains undetermined. MiXCR was run by TCRdb on the multiplex PCR reads, yielding one entry per CDR3 protein. This sample has about 63,000 distinct CDR3 sequences, with 57% found just once. This clonotype was sampled from a female donor with breast cancer. Some clones in this sample may be carry-over from other donors' samples. This rearrangement joins TRBV19 to TRBJ2-1; D is unresolved. The sample was breast tumor tissue. The CDR3 spells CASSIGSSYNEQFF. The DNA of the CDR3 is TGTGCCAGTAGTATTGGTAGCTCCTACAATGAGCAGTTCTTC.